This T cell receptor (beta chain) was recorded in a study of regulatory T cells in long-lasting Graves disease. Trimming stripped 2 bases from V and 9 bases from J, with 17 bases between. The CDR3 is made up of 14 amino acids. The germline gives CDR1 PRHDT, CDR2 FYEKMQ (reference sequence). This clonotype came up a few times. Its antigen is unidentified. The time point here: persistent/refractory GD, antithyroid drugs over 5 years with positive TRAb. Scientists built the TCR library using RNA that was extracted from PBMCs. The EDTA tubes were filled with around 9 milliliters of drawn peripheral blood. Arm-PCR of CDR3 regions and iRepertoire HTBI primers were the basis on which TCR beta libraries were built. TCRdb independently ran MiXCR on the multiplex PCR reads; one entry per CDR3 protein. The sample lists about half a million distinct CDR3 sequences; about 20% were seen once. General study points: TRBV28, TRBJ1-2 and TRBJ2-5 were favored in persistent disease. Those with persistent disease had in common more public clonotypes (approximately 2,500) than new patients (roughly 1,000).

This specimen was peripheral blood mononuclear cells (PBMCs), taken when the disease was refractory, from a patient treated with antithyroid drugs. The TCR originated in a female donor with Graves disease. V and J are TRBV13 and TRBJ2-7; D is perhaps TRBD1 or TRBD2 (5 bases each). CDR3: CASSLQGGLELQYF. In DNA, the CDR3 is TGTGCCAGCAGCTTACAGGGCGGGCTGGAGTTGCAGTACTTC.